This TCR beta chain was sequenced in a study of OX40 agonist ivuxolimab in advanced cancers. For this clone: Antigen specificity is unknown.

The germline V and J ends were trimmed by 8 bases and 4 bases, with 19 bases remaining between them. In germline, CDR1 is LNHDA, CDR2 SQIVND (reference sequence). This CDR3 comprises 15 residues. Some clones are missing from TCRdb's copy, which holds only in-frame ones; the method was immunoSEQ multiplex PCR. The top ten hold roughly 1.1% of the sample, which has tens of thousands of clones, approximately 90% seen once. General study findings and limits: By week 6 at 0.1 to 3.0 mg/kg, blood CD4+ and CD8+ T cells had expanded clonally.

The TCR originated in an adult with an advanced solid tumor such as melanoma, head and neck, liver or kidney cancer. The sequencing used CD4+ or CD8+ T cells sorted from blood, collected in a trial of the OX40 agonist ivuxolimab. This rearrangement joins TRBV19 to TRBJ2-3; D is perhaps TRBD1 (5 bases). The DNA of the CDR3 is TGTGCCAGTTCAAAACGTTCAGGGATTGCAGATACGCAGTATTTT. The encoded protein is CASSKRSGIADTQYF.